The clone carrying this T cell receptor beta chain was counted between two and nine times. Other DNA sequences in the same sample also yield this CDR3. TCRdb's table, derived via immunoSEQ multiplex PCR, lists solely in-frame clones and lacks some. The data contain around 250,000 clones, 88% of them singletons. These data belong to a study of blood T cell repertoires in COVID-19. V lost 2 bases to trimming and J lost 2 bases; unmatched junction nucleotides: 2. CDR3 length: 15 residues. Germline CDR1 reads SGHKS; CDR2 reads YYEKEE (reference sequence). The clonotype comes from a woman aged 40-49 years who had been exposed to COVID-19. Sequencing was performed on PBMCs or T cells enriched from blood (not recorded which). This sequence joins TRBV5-5 and TRBJ2-1; 9 bases agree with TRBD1. For the CDR3, the DNA is TGTGCCAGCAGCTTACGGGACAGGGCCTACAATGAGCAGTTCTTC. Residues: CASSLRDRAYNEQFF. Using reference TRBV5-5 and TRBJ2-1 for the parts outside the CDR3, the full variable domain is DAGVTQSPTHLIKTRGQQVTLRCSPISGHKSVSWYQQVLGQGPQFIFQYYEKEERGRGNFPDRFSARQFPNYSSELNVNALLLGDSALYLCASSLRDRAYNEQFFGPGTRLTVL.